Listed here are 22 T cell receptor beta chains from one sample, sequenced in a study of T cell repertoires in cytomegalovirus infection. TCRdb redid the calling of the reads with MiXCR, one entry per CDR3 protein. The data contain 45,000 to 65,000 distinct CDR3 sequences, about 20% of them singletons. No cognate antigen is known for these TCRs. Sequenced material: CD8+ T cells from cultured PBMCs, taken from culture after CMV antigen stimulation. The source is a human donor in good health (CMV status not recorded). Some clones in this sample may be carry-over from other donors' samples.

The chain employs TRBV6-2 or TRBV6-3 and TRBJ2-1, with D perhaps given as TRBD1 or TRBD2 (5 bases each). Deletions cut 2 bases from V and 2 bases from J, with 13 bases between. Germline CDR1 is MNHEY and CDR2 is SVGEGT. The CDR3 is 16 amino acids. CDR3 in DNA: TGTGCCAGCAGTTACCTGACAGAGGGCGCCTACAATGAGCAGTTCTTC. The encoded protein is CASSYLTEGAYNEQFF.

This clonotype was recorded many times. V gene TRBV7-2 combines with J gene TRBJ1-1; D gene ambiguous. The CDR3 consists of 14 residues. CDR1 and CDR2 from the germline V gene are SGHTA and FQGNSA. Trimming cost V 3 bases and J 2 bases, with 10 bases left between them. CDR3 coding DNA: TGTGCCAGCAGCTTCGCGACACCCAACACTGAAGCTTTCTTT. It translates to CASSFATPNTEAFF.

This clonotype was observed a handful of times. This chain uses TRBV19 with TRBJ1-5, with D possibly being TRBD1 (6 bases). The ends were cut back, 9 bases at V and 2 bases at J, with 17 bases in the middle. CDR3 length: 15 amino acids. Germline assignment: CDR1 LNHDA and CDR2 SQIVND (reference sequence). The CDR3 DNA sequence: TGTGCCAGCTCCTGGGCGGCAGGGGGCAATCAGCCCCAGCATTTT. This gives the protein CASSWAAGGNQPQHF.

The CDR3 DNA reads as TGCGCCAGCAGGACCAGACAGGGAAGCTCCTACGAGCAGTACTTC. This codes for CASRTRQGSSYEQYF. V and J are TRBV4-1 and TRBJ2-7; 7 bases match TRBD1. The germline CDR1 and CDR2 sequences are MGHRA and YSYEKL. The CDR3 covers 15 residues. V shed 6 bases, J shed 0 bases, and the junction held 8 bases outside the gene matches.

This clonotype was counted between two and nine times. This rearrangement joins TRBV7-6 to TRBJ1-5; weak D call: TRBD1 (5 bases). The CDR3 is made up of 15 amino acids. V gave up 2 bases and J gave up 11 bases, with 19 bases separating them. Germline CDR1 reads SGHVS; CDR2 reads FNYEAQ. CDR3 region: CASSLRADMHRAQHF. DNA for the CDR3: TGTGCCAGCAGCTTAAGGGCGGACATGCATAGGGCCCAGCATTTT. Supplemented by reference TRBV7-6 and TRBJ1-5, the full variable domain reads GAGVSQSPRYKVTKRGQDVALRCDPISGHVSLYWYRQALGQGPEFLTYFNYEAQQDKSGLPNDRFSAERPEGSISTLTIQRTEQRDSAMYRCASSLRADMHRAQHFGDGTRLSIL.

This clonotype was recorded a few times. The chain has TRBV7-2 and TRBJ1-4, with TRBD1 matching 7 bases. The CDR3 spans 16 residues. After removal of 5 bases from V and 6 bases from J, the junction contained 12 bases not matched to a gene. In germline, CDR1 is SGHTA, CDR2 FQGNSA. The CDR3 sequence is CASSTLARGYDEKLFF. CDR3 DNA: TGTGCCAGCAGCACCCTGGCCAGGGGGTACGATGAAAAACTGTTTTTT.

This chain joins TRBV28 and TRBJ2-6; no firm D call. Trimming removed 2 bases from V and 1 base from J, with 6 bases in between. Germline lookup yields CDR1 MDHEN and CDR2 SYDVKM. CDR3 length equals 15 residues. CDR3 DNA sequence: TGTGCCAGCAGTTTAGTGGGGTCTGGGGCCAACGTCCTGACTTTC. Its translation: CASSLVGSGANVLTF.

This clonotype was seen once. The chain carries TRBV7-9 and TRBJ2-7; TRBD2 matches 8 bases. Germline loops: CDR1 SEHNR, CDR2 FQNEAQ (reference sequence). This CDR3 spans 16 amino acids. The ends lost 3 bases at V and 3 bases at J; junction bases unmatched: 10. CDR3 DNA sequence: TGTGCCAGCAGCTTGGCCCCCAGCGGGGGAATCTACGAGCAGTACTTC. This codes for CASSLAPSGGIYEQYF.

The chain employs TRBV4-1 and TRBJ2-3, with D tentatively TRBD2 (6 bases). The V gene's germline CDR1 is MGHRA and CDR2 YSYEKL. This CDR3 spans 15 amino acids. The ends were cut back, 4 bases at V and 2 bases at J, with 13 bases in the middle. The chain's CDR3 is CASSLEVADTDTQYF. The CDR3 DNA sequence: TGCGCCAGCAGCCTTGAGGTAGCGGACACAGATACGCAGTATTTT.

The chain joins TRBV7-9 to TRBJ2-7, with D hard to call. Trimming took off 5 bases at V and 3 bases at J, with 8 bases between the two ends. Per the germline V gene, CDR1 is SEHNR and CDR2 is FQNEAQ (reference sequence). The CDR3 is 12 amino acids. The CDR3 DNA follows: TGTGCCAGCAGCCCCGCCGGCTACGAGCAGTACTTC. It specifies CASSPAGYEQYF.

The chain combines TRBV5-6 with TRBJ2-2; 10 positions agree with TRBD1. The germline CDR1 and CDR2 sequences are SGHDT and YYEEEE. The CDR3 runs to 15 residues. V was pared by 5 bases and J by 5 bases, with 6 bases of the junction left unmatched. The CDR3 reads CASSYGTGDTGELFF. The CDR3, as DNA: TGTGCCAGCAGTTATGGGACAGGGGATACCGGGGAGCTGTTTTTT.

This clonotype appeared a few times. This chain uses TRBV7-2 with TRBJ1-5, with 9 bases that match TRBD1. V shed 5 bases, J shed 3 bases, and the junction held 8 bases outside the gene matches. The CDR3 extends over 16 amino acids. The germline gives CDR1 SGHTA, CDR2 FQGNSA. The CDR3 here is CASSPADRGNNQPQHF. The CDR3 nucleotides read TGTGCCAGCAGCCCCGCGGACAGGGGAAACAATCAGCCCCAGCATTTT.

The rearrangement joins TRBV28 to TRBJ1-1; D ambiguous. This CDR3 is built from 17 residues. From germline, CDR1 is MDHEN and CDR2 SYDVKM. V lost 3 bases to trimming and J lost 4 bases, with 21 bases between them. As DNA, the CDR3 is TGTGCCAGCAGTTTCCCAGGAAGAAGGACGGCGCCCACTGAAGCTTTCTTT. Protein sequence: CASSFPGRRTAPTEAFF.

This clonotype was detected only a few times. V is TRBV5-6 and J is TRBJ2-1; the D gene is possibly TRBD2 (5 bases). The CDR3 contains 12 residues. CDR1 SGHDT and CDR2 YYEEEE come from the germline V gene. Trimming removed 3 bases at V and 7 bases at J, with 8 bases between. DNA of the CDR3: TGTGCCAGCAGCTCGGGAACTAATGAGCAGTTCTTC. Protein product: CASSSGTNEQFF.

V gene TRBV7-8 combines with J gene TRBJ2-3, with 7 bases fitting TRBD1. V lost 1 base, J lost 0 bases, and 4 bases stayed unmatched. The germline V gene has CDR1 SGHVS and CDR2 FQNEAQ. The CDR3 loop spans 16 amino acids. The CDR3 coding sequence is TGTGCCAGCAGCTTAGACCCAGGGGGTAGCACAGATACGCAGTATTTT. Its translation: CASSLDPGGSTDTQYF.

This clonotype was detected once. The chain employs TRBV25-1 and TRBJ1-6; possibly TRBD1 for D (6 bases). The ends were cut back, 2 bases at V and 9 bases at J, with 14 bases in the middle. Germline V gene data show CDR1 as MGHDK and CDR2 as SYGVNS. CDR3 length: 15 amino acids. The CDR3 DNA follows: TGTGCCAGCAGTGAAGGGGGCAGTGAACTTTCACCCCTCCACTTT. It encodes CASSEGGSELSPLHF. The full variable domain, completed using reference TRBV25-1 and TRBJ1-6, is EADIYQTPRYLVIGTGKKITLECSQTMGHDKMYWYQQDPGMELHLIHYSYGVNSTEKGDLSSESTVSRIRTEHFPLTLESARPSHTSQYLCASSEGGSELSPLHFGNGTRLTVT.

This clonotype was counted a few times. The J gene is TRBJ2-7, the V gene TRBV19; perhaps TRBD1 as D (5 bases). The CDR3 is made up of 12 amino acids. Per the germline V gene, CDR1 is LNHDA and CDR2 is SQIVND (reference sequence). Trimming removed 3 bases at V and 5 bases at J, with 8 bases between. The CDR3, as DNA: TGTGCCAGTAGTATCACAGGTAACGAGCAGTACTTC. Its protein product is CASSITGNEQYF. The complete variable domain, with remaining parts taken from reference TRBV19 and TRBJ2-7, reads DGGITQSPKYLFRKEGQNVTLSCEQNLNHDAMYWYRQDPGQGLRLIYYSQIVNDFQKGDIAEGYSVSREKKESFPLTVTSAQKNPTAFYLCASSITGNEQYFGPGTRLTVT.

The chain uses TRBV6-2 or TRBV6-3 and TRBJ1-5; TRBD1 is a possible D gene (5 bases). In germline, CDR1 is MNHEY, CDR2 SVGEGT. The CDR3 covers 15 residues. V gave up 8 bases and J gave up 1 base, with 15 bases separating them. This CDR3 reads CASQTGTASNQPQHF. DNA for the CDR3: TGTGCCAGCCAGACCGGGACGGCCAGCAATCAGCCCCAGCATTTT.

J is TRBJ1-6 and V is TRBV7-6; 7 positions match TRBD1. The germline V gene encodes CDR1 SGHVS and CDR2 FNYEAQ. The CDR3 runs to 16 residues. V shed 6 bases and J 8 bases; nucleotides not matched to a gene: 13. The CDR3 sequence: CASSPARQGEDSPLHF. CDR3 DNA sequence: TGTGCCAGCAGTCCAGCTCGTCAGGGGGAGGATTCACCCCTCCACTTT.

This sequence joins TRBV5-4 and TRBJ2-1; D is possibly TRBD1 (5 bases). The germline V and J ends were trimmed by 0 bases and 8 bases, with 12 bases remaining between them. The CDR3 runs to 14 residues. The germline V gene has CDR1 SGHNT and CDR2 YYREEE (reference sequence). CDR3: CASSLEGMVDEQFF. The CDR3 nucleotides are TGTGCCAGCAGCTTGGAGGGGATGGTGGATGAGCAGTTCTTC.

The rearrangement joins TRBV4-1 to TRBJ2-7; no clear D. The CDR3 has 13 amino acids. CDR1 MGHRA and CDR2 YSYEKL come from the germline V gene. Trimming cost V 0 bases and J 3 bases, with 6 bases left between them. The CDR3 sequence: CASSQDPYYEQYF. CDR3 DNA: TGCGCCAGCAGCCAAGATCCCTACTACGAGCAGTACTTC.

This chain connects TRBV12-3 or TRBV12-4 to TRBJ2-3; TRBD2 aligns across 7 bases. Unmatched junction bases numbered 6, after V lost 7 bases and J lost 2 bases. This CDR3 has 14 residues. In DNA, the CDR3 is TGTGCCAGCACCCTAGCGGTTCCCACAGATACGCAGTATTTT. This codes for CASTLAVPTDTQYF.